One sample yielded the 11 T cell receptor beta chains listed below, sequenced in a study of cytomegalovirus exposure and HLA in healthy donors. PCR employed 60 Vbeta and 13 Jbeta primers. The protocol was immunoSEQ multiplex PCR, while the TCRdb copy is restricted to in-frame clones and leaves out a portion. Here the sample spans around 84,000 clones, approximately 79% being singletons. Source material: PBMCs. These receptor sequences come from a human donor in good health.

The J gene is TRBJ1-5, the V gene TRBV15, with a possible D match to TRBD1 (5 bases). The V end lost 5 bases, the J end lost 0 bases, and 14 bases lay between the germline ends. Germline values: CDR1 LNHNV, CDR2 YYDKDF (reference sequence). The CDR3 contains 16 residues. CDR3 sequence reads: CATSGATKTSNQPQHF. CDR3 bases: TGTGCCACCAGCGGGGCAACCAAGACTAGCAATCAGCCCCAGCATTTT.

The chain combines TRBV5-1 with TRBJ2-6, with D possibly matching TRBD2 (5 bases). Germline V gene data show CDR1 as SGHRS and CDR2 as YFSETQ. The V end lost 1 base, the J end lost 2 bases, and 7 bases lay between the germline ends. The CDR3 extends over 15 amino acids. CDR3 residues: CASSLHGAGANVLTF. The CDR3 nucleotides are TGCGCCAGCAGCTTGCACGGGGCTGGGGCCAACGTCCTGACTTTC. Together with reference TRBV5-1 and TRBJ2-6, the CDR3 gives the full variable domain: KAGVTQTPRYLIKTRGQQVTLSCSPISGHRSVSWYQQTPGQGLQFLFEYFSETQRNKGNFPGRFSGRQFSNSRSEMNVSTLELGDSALYLCASSLHGAGANVLTFGAGSRLTVL.

A few counts support this clone. The chain employs TRBV2 and TRBJ2-3, with unresolved D. The CDR3 runs 11 residues. Germline CDR1 and CDR2: SNHLY and FYNNEI. V was trimmed by 6 bases and J by 4 bases, leaving 5 bases between them. In DNA, the CDR3 is TGTGCCAGCAGCCCGGCAGATACGCAGTATTTT. The encoded protein is CASSPADTQYF.

The sample holds one count of this clone. V is TRBV2 and J is TRBJ1-6; D might be TRBD1 (6 bases). V lost 7 bases, J lost 7 bases, and 14 bases lay in between. Germline V gene lookup returns CDR1 SNHLY and CDR2 FYNNEI. The CDR3 extends over 14 amino acids. In DNA form, the CDR3 reads TGTGCCAGCATACAGGGAATAACAAATTCACCCCTCCACTTT. Translated: CASIQGITNSPLHF. The complete variable domain, with remaining parts taken from reference TRBV2 and TRBJ1-6, reads EPEVTQTPSHQVTQMGQEVILRCVPISNHLYFYWYRQILGQKVEFLVSFYNNEISEKSEIFDDQFSVERPDGSNFTLKIRSTKLEDSAMYFCASIQGITNSPLHFGNGTRLTVT.

This chain connects TRBV5-4 to TRBJ2-5; the D gene is possibly TRBD1 (6 bases). Trimming pared 9 bases from V and 0 bases from J, leaving 15 bases between. The CDR3 contains 14 residues. Germline loops: CDR1 SGHNT, CDR2 YYREEE (reference sequence). The CDR3 sequence is CATALQGNQETQYF. The DNA for the CDR3 is TGTGCCACCGCGCTACAGGGTAACCAAGAGACCCAGTACTTC.

The chain is built from TRBV6-5 and TRBJ1-1; 7 positions match TRBD1. Losses at the gene ends were 7 bases for V and 4 bases for J; bases not matched to a gene: 12. In germline, CDR1 is MNHEY, CDR2 SVGAGI. This CDR3 contains 15 residues. CDR3 residues: CASTRRRQGSTEAFF. CDR3 nucleotides: TGTGCCAGCACCCGCCGGCGACAGGGAAGCACTGAAGCTTTCTTT.

The CDR3 DNA reads TGTGCCAGCATTCCGGCTAGCGGGGGGTACAATGAGCAGTTCTTC. As protein: CASIPASGGYNEQFF. The chain combines TRBV25-1 with TRBJ2-1; 11 bases line up with TRBD2. After removal of 7 bases from V and 4 bases from J, the junction contained 6 bases not matched to a gene. This CDR3 region has 15 residues. Germline loops: CDR1 MGHDK, CDR2 SYGVNS.

The J gene is TRBJ1-1, the V gene TRBV7-9; possibly TRBD1 for D (6 bases). CDR3 size: 16 residues. Trimming took off 0 bases at V and 0 bases at J, with 11 bases between the two ends. Germline values: CDR1 SEHNR, CDR2 FQNEAQ (reference sequence). CDR3: CASSLAGTSMNTEAFF. The CDR3, as DNA: TGTGCCAGCAGCTTAGCGGGGACAAGCATGAACACTGAAGCTTTCTTT. Drawing the rest from reference TRBV7-9 and TRBJ1-1, the complete variable domain is DTGVSQNPRHKITKRGQNVTFRCDPISEHNRLYWYRQTLGQGPEFLTYFQNEAQLEKSRLLSDRFSAERPKGSFSTLEIQRTEQGDSAMYLCASSLAGTSMNTEAFFGQGTRLTVV.

This chain uses TRBV6-1 with TRBJ2-7; perhaps TRBD2 as D (5 bases). V was pared by 7 bases and J by 6 bases, with 10 bases between. The CDR3 loop spans 11 amino acids. Looked up from germline, CDR1 is MNHNS and CDR2 is SASEGT. The CDR3 region is CASTRGVEQYF. The CDR3 DNA follows: TGTGCCAGCACTCGGGGTGTCGAGCAGTACTTC.

This clone has only one observation. The chain couples TRBV7-2 to TRBJ2-1; 7 bases match TRBD2. This CDR3 is built from 16 residues. The germline gives CDR1 SGHTA, CDR2 FQGNSA. V shed 0 bases and J 5 bases; nucleotides not matched to a gene: 7. CDR3 sequence reads: CASSLAAIGGDNEQFF. CDR3 DNA sequence: TGTGCCAGCAGCTTAGCCGCAATTGGGGGGGACAATGAGCAGTTCTTC. The full variable domain, completed using reference TRBV7-2 and TRBJ2-1, is GAGVSQSPSNKVTEKGKDVELRCDPISGHTALYWYRQSLGQGLEFLIYFQGNSAPDKSGLPSDRFSAERTGGSVSTLTIQRTQQEDSAVYLCASSLAAIGGDNEQFFGPGTRLTVL.

This clone was counted once. This sequence joins TRBV27 and TRBJ1-1; tentative D call: TRBD1 (5 bases). Germline CDR1 and CDR2: MNHEY and SMNVEV (reference sequence). This CDR3 spans 15 amino acids. The ends were cut back, 0 bases at V and 1 base at J, with 9 bases in the middle. CDR3 amino acids: CASSLSGGANTEAFF. The CDR3 DNA is TGTGCCAGCAGTTTATCGGGCGGGGCGAACACTGAAGCTTTCTTT.